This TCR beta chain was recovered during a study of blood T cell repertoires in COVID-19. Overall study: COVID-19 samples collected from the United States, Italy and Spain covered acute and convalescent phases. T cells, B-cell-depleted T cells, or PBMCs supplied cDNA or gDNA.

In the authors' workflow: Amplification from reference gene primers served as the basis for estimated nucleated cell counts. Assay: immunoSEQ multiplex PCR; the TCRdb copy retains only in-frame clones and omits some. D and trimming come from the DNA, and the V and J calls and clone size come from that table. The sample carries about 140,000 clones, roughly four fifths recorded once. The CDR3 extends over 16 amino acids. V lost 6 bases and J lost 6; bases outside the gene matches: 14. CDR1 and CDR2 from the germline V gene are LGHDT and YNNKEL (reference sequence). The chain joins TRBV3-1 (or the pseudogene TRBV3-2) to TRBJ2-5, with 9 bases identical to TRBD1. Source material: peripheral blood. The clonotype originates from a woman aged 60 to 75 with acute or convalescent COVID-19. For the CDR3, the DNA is TGTGCCAGCAGTCAAACACCGGGACAGGGCTTCCAGACCCAGTACTTC. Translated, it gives CASSQTPGQGFQTQYF.